This entry lists 22 T cell receptor beta chains sequenced from one sample in a study of blood T cell repertoires in COVID-19. TCRdb's table, derived via immunoSEQ multiplex PCR, lists solely in-frame clones and lacks some. The sample holds roughly 300,000 clones, over 75% seen once. The specimen was peripheral blood. The receptors come from a woman under 40 with COVID-19, enrolled during active disease.

The chain employs TRBV7-2 and TRBJ2-3; 8 nucleotides line up with TRBD2. J was trimmed by 5 bases and V by 2 bases; bases with no gene match: 6. The CDR3 has 15 amino acids. Germline loops: CDR1 SGHTA, CDR2 FQGNSA. The CDR3 sequence is CASSLYGRAGDTQYF. CDR3 nucleotides: TGTGCCAGCAGCTTATACGGGAGGGCCGGAGATACGCAGTATTTT.

The chain combines TRBV9 with TRBJ2-1; D may be TRBD1 (5 bases). Germline V gene sequence: CDR1 SGDLS, CDR2 YYNGEE. Deletions cut 2 bases from V and 2 bases from J, with 11 bases between. This CDR3 comprises 15 residues. CDR3 in amino acids: CASSVRGGPYNEQFF. The CDR3, as DNA: TGTGCCAGCAGCGTTAGGGGTGGGCCCTACAATGAGCAGTTCTTC.

V and J are TRBV19 and TRBJ1-1; a possible D gene is TRBD1 (5 bases). The CDR3 is 15 residues long. Germline V gives CDR1 LNHDA, CDR2 SQIVND (reference sequence). Trimming removed 6 bases at V and 4 bases at J, with 18 bases between. CDR3 residues: CASSLLGPAGTEAFF. As DNA, the CDR3 is TGTGCCAGTAGCCTCCTGGGACCAGCGGGCACTGAAGCTTTCTTT.

CDR3 nucleotide sequence: TGTGCCAGCAGCCCCCTGTTGGGCCGAGGGGGGGATACTGAAGCTTTCTTT. Its translation is CASSPLLGRGGDTEAFF. This chain uses TRBV9 with TRBJ1-1; the D gene is possibly TRBD1 (6 bases). This CDR3 is 17 amino acids long. Germline V gene data show CDR1 as SGDLS and CDR2 as YYNGEE. Trimming removed 4 bases at V and 5 bases at J, with 24 bases between. The variable domain in full, with the rest retrieved from reference TRBV9 and TRBJ1-1, is DSGVTQTPKHLITATGQRVTLRCSPRSGDLSVYWYQQSLDQGLQFLIQYYNGEERAKGNILERFSAQQFPDLHSELNLSSLELGDSALYFCASSPLLGRGGDTEAFFGQGTRLTVV.

The CDR3 DNA follows: TGTGCCACCAGTGCCGTAGGCAGGGGCAATGAGCAGTTCTTC. This sequence encodes CATSAVGRGNEQFF. The chain uses TRBV24-1 and TRBJ2-1; possible D gene TRBD1, 6 bases. CDR1 is KGHDR, CDR2 SFDVKD, per germline. Trimming pared 5 bases from V and 6 bases from J, leaving 13 bases between. This CDR3 contains 14 residues.

The J gene is TRBJ1-6, the V gene TRBV5-1, with D uncertain. V was shortened by 0 bases and J by 5 bases, with 9 bases between the two germline ends. There are 15 residues in the CDR3. Germline CDR1 reads SGHRS; CDR2 reads YFSETQ. The chain's CDR3 is CASSLEAGNNSPLHF. CDR3 DNA sequence: TGCGCCAGCAGCTTGGAGGCAGGCAATAATTCACCCCTCCACTTT.

V is TRBV10-3 and J is TRBJ2-1; possible D gene TRBD2, 5 bases. The CDR3 extends over 14 amino acids. Germline V lookup: CDR1 ENHRY, CDR2 SYGVKD. The V end was cut by 8 bases, the J end by 9 bases, with 20 bases between. CDR3 bases: TGTGCCATCGATACGGGATCCTTCCCGGGTGAGCAGTTCTTC. Residues: CAIDTGSFPGEQFF.

This rearrangement joins TRBV15 to TRBJ2-3, with D tentatively TRBD1 (6 bases). Between the trimmed V and J ends, which lost 5 bases and 4 bases, there was a span of 13 bases. This CDR3 has 14 amino acids. From germline, CDR1 is LNHNV and CDR2 YYDKDF (reference sequence). CDR3 region: CATSVQGNADTQYF. As DNA, the CDR3 is TGTGCCACCAGCGTACAGGGAAATGCAGATACGCAGTATTTT.

This sequence joins TRBV7-3 and TRBJ1-1; TRBD1 might be the D (6 bases). CDR3 length: 14 residues. CDR1 SGHTA and CDR2 FQGTGA come from the germline V gene. V was trimmed by 5 bases and J by 5 bases, leaving 15 bases between them. The CDR3: CASSKTGRRTEAFF. The CDR3 DNA reads TGTGCCAGCAGCAAGACAGGTCGTAGGACTGAAGCTTTCTTT. Looking up the rest from reference TRBV7-3 and TRBJ1-1 gives the full variable domain: GAGVSQTPSNKVTEKGKYVELRCDPISGHTALYWYRQSLGQGPEFLIYFQGTGAADDSGLPNDRFFAVRPEGSVSTLKIQRTERGDSAVYLCASSKTGRRTEAFFGQGTRLTVV.

To note about this clone: The same CDR3 is also encoded by other DNA sequences in this sample. The chain couples TRBV18 to TRBJ1-6; D not certain. From germline, CDR1 is KGHSH and CDR2 LQKENI. This CDR3 contains 15 residues. V dropped 0 bases and J dropped 5 bases, with 8 bases sitting between them. This CDR3 reads CASSPPLGDNSPLHF. The CDR3 DNA reads TGTGCCAGCTCACCACCGCTCGGTGATAATTCACCCCTCCACTTT.

The chain is built from TRBV28 and TRBJ2-2; no clear D gene. The CDR3 totals 13 residues. The V end lost 3 bases, the J end lost 3 bases, and 5 bases lay between the germline ends. Germline CDR1 is MDHEN and CDR2 is SYDVKM. CDR3 amino acids: CASSFQYTGELFF. CDR3 nucleotide sequence: TGTGCCAGCAGTTTTCAGTACACCGGGGAGCTGTTTTTT.

The J gene is TRBJ2-1, the V gene TRBV4-1; a possible D gene is TRBD2 (6 bases). The CDR3 loop spans 16 amino acids. From germline, CDR1 is MGHRA and CDR2 YSYEKL. The ends were cut back, 4 bases at V and 4 bases at J, with 17 bases in the middle. In DNA, the CDR3 is TGCGCCAGCAGCCTCTCGACGGGAGAAACGTACAATGAGCAGTTCTTC. Translating gives CASSLSTGETYNEQFF.

V is TRBV11-2 and J is TRBJ2-2; D might be TRBD1 (5 bases). V lost 7 bases and J 7 bases, leaving 13 bases between the germline ends. The CDR3 is 13 residues long. Per the germline V gene, CDR1 is SGHAT and CDR2 is FQNNGV. CDR3 region: CASTRGRHGELFF. CDR3 sequence (DNA): TGTGCCAGCACAAGGGGAAGGCACGGGGAGCTGTTTTTT.

This clone was detected only a few times. This chain links TRBV2 with TRBJ1-5; 8 nucleotides match TRBD1. V lost 5 bases to trimming and J lost 2 bases; unmatched junction nucleotides: 5. CDR1 and CDR2 from the germline V gene are SNHLY and FYNNEI. This CDR3 has 15 residues. CDR3 DNA sequence: TGTGCCAGCAGTAGACAGGGGATGGGCAATCAGCCCCAGCATTTT. It codes for CASSRQGMGNQPQHF.

The chain carries TRBV7-6 and TRBJ2-2, with 7 nucleotides matching TRBD1. V was clipped by 2 bases and J by 3 bases; unmatched bases: 3. CDR1 is SGHVS, CDR2 FNYEAQ, per germline. The CDR3 consists of 15 residues. The CDR3 spells CASSLFTGDTGELFF. DNA of the CDR3: TGTGCCAGCAGCTTATTCACAGGGGACACCGGGGAGCTGTTTTTT. The full variable domain, rest sourced from reference TRBV7-6 and TRBJ2-2, is GAGVSQSPRYKVTKRGQDVALRCDPISGHVSLYWYRQALGQGPEFLTYFNYEAQQDKSGLPNDRFSAERPEGSISTLTIQRTEQRDSAMYRCASSLFTGDTGELFFGEGSRLTVL.

The V call is TRBV18, the J call TRBJ2-1; D may be TRBD2 (6 bases). Deletions cut 5 bases from V and 3 bases from J, with 14 bases between. The germline V gene has CDR1 KGHSH and CDR2 LQKENI. CDR3 length equals 15 residues. This CDR3 is CASSGSGSHYNEQFF. The CDR3 DNA follows: TGTGCCAGCTCAGGTTCCGGGAGTCACTACAATGAGCAGTTCTTC.

V gene TRBV3-1 (or the pseudogene TRBV3-2) combines with J gene TRBJ2-5; the D is unclear. CDR1 LGHDT and CDR2 YNNKEL come from the germline V gene (reference sequence). The V end lost 0 bases, the J end lost 5 bases, and 7 bases lay between the germline ends. This CDR3 region has 13 residues. The CDR3 coding sequence is TGTGCCAGCAGCCAAGATCCCCAGGAGACCCAGTACTTC. Translation gives CASSQDPQETQYF.

In this sample, this clone turned up once. The chain recombines TRBV5-4 with TRBJ1-1; a possible D gene is TRBD1 (5 bases). V was trimmed by 4 bases and J by 1 base, leaving 17 bases between them. The length of the CDR3 is 16 residues. Germline CDR1 is SGHNT and CDR2 is YYREEE (reference sequence). The CDR3 loop reads CASSPRSLQENTEAFF. DNA of the CDR3: TGTGCCAGCAGCCCCAGATCGTTACAGGAGAACACTGAAGCTTTCTTT.

This clone has more than one count but fewer than ten. This rearrangement joins TRBV30 to TRBJ1-1, with no clear D. Germline V gene data show CDR1 as GTSNPN and CDR2 as SVGIG (reference sequence). CDR3 size: 14 residues. V was pared by 0 bases and J by 1 base, with 9 bases between. This CDR3 is CAWSVIGGNTEAFF. CDR3 in DNA: TGTGCCTGGAGTGTAATCGGAGGGAACACTGAAGCTTTCTTT.

This clone was picked up one time. The chain links TRBV4-1 to TRBJ2-7; TRBD2 agrees at 7 bases. V lost 3 bases and J lost 1; bases outside the gene matches: 6. Germline CDR1 reads MGHRA; CDR2 reads YSYEKL. The CDR3 length is 15 residues. The DNA of the CDR3 is TGCGCCAGCAGCCATTCGTTAGCGGGTTCCTACGAGCAGTACTTC. It encodes CASSHSLAGSYEQYF.

This chain connects TRBV23-1 to TRBJ2-6; 11 bases line up with TRBD2. TRBV23-1 is assigned to the ORF class and has an uncertain function. There are 21 residues in the CDR3. Unmatched junction bases numbered 17, after V lost 3 bases and J lost 4 bases. The CDR3 nucleotides read TGCGCCAGCAGTCACCGGGACCAACTAGCGGGAGATGTTTTGGGGGCCAACGTCCTGACTTTC. It encodes CASSHRDQLAGDVLGANVLTF.

The chain couples TRBV3-1 (or the pseudogene TRBV3-2) to TRBJ2-7, with 8 bases lining up with TRBD2. Trimming removed 4 bases from V and 0 bases from J; junction bases left unmatched: 5. This CDR3 is 15 amino acids long. The germline V gene has CDR1 LGHDT and CDR2 YNNKEL (reference sequence). Here the CDR3 DNA reads TGTGCCAGCAGCCGAACTAGCGGTAGCTCCTACGAGCAGTACTTC. Its protein product is CASSRTSGSSYEQYF.